This T cell receptor (beta chain) was obtained from a study of shared clonotypes between healthy human individuals. TCRdb's table, derived via immunoSEQ multiplex PCR, lists solely in-frame clones and lacks some. The data hold around 700,000 clones, with more than 70% observed a single time. Study-wide results and limits: All-four-donor shared clonotypes had higher generation probabilities than non-shared clonotypes did. The diversity represented, both genetic and in exposure history, was limited by few donors. Memory subsets generally showed lower estimated richness than naive subsets.

Note on this clone: Antigen: not known.

Germline CDR1 LNHDA, CDR2 SQIVND (reference sequence). The CDR3 consists of 14 residues. The V gene end was trimmed by 6 bases and the J gene end by 8 bases; junction bases not matched to a gene: 10. The clonotype comes from a woman in her 30s in good health. The source material was memory CD4+ T cells sorted from blood. The subset is: CD45RA-negative fraction. J is TRBJ1-2 and V is TRBV19; TRBD1 aligns across 9 bases. DNA for the CDR3: TGTGCCAGTAGGAAGGGGACAGGGTCTCACGGCTACACCTTC. Protein sequence: CASRKGTGSHGYTF.